This T cell receptor (beta chain) was sequenced for a study of cytotoxic CD8 clonotypes in ibrutinib-treated CLL. Method: immunoSEQ multiplex PCR; TCRdb's copy keeps in-frame clones and lacks some. Here the sample spans over 120,000 clones, roughly three quarters being singletons. There are 13 residues in the CDR3. Germline V gene sequence: CDR1 GTSNPN, CDR2 SVGIG (reference sequence). V lost 4 bases, J lost 3 bases, and 12 bases lay in between. The chain uses TRBV30 and TRBJ1-1, with D tentatively TRBD1 (6 bases). Sequencing used PBMCs, obtained after 12 months of ibrutinib treatment. This receptor was taken from a human donor with chronic lymphocytic leukemia. The CDR3 nucleotides are TGTGCCTGGACCCGGACAGAATACACTGAAGCTTTCTTT. Protein: CAWTRTEYTEAFF.